The rows below give T cell receptor beta chains drawn from one sample of a study of OX40 agonist ivuxolimab in advanced cancers. Sequencing was performed with immunoSEQ multiplex PCR; in TCRdb, only in-frame clones are kept and a portion is missing. Altogether about 60,000 clones are present, 65% to 90% being singletons, with the ten largest covering approximately 0.64%. The material was CD4+ or CD8+ T cells sorted from blood, obtained in a trial of the OX40 agonist ivuxolimab. The receptors shown here come from an adult with an advanced solid tumor such as melanoma, head and neck, liver or kidney cancer. Both conserved end residues are part of each CDR3. Not every row has a clone size; where given, it reads once, few, many or a size class.

size	V	CDR3
.	TRBV30	CAWSKGSGANVLTF
.	TRBV5-1	CASSDSQLGGPQHF
.	TRBV14	CASSQGRVVTDTQYF
.	TRBV18	CASSPSGLAGSTGELFF
.	TRBV9	CASSVRVGGKLFF
.	TRBV7-9	CASSSSSGKREIRTEAFF
.	TRBV6-5	CASGEAPGQFF
.	TRBV6-5	CAAEKGGGQSEQYF
.	TRBV6-5	CASSQTGGSGNTIYF
.	TRBV6-5	CASSYAGYTEAFF
.	TRBV13	CASSLAGTFQETQYF
.	TRBV6-5	CASSYGTGGQYEQYF
.	TRBV6-6	CASRPDRTTYGYTF
.	TRBV28	CASSRSTGGMETQYF
few	TRBV5-1	CASSFMENTEAFF
.	TRBV19	CASSIDGGPSNEQYF
.	TRBV20-1	CSARVGTEQFF
.	TRBV5-6	CASSFPTGKDTIYF
.	TRBV2	CASKLRNTIYF
few	TRBV5-5	CASSLYPGADTEAFF
.	TRBV13	CASSSPKDPAAEAFF
.	TRBV15	CATSAFGPFSYNEQFF
.	TRBV4-2	CASSPPGLAGRGELFF
.	TRBV7-8	CASSLVPISSYNEQFF
.	TRBV9	CASSARAGEETQYF
.	TRBV30	CAWSRHTQETQYF
.	TRBV6-5	CASSGLDSTDTQYF
.	TRBV5-1	CASSLVRGGLAATNEQFF
few	TRBV19	CASSRDYPGGADTQYF
few	TRBV7-2	CASTQSQGVWSYEQYF
.	TRBV10-2	CAIYDPRVSYEQYF
.	TRBV5-8	CASNSDRYNEQFF
.	TRBV23-1	CASSQSRGPSGANVLTF
.	TRBV10-2	CASSESRLAGPQETQYF
.	TRBV6-1	CASSESLGRSPQHF
.	TRBV5-1	CASYDSGALAGRPQETQYF
.	TRBV11-2	CASSQTGVVTQPQHF
.	TRBV5-1	CASSFSGKNTDTQYF
once	TRBV6-5	CASSHRETQYF
.	TRBV5-4	CASSPIRGASGSRETQYF
.	TRBV7-3	CASSLDLGYYNEQFF
.	TRBV6-1	CASTDQGNTEAFF
.	TRBV10-3	CAISLLAGVPYNEQFF
.	TRBV7-9	CASSFYLTLGGEKLFF
.	TRBV10-2	CASRDSGQNYGYTF
once	TRBV14	CASRGAGNTIYF
.	TRBV5-4	CASSQISVRMGNTEAFF
.	TRBV1	CTSSPQGSERGSTDTQYF
.	TRBV6-1	CASIQGPNSGNTIYF
.	TRBV6-5	CASSFSLVQGNEQFF
.	TRBV5-6	CASSLSPGYGYTF
.	TRBV10-3	CAISASSGEQYF
.	TRBV6-5	CASRQTANYGYTF
.	TRBV7-2	CASSLFAGGNSYEQYF
.	TRBV2	CASSERDSGANVLTF